This T cell receptor beta chain was observed in a study of spatial heterogeneity in lung cancer. Study-wide findings and caveats: Blood contained ubiquitous expanded tumor TCRs more at resection than at follow-up.

The CDR3 contains 17 residues. Trimming cost V 0 bases and J 4 bases; bases outside gene matches: 5. Germline assignment: CDR1 MGHDK and CDR2 SYGVNS. Regarding time point: blood at routine non-recurrence follow-up after resection. Whole RNA came from tumor, nontumor lung or frozen PBMC and was sequenced without being sorted. TCRdb reprocessed the 5' RACE reads with MiXCR, giving one entry per CDR3 protein. The sample lists tens of thousands of distinct CDR3 sequences, 10% to 15% occurring once. At least ten counts were recorded for this clonotype. Its antigen is unknown. V is TRBV25-1 and J is TRBJ2-1, with TRBD2 matching over 11 bases. Sequencing used PBMCs, obtained at follow-up. The clonotype originates from a male donor with early-stage non-small cell lung cancer. CDR3 sequence: CASSEYDSGRVYNEQFF. The DNA for the CDR3 is TGTGCCAGCAGTGAATACGATAGCGGGAGGGTATACAATGAGCAGTTCTTC. The full variable domain, rest sourced from reference TRBV25-1 and TRBJ2-1, is EADIYQTPRYLVIGTGKKITLECSQTMGHDKMYWYQQDPGMELHLIHYSYGVNSTEKGDLSSESTVSRIRTEHFPLTLESARPSHTSQYLCASSEYDSGRVYNEQFFGPGTRLTVL.